One and the same sample provided the 18 T cell receptor beta chains below, sequenced in a study of human T cells and chemical hapten exposure (dated by TCRdb to 2020 to 2023). In the paper's terms, the time point label means: patch test 2, 6 weeks after DPC sensitization. The treatment or condition label here, explained by the study, means: therapeutic diphenylcyclopropenone sensitization with weekly scalp DPC. Library method: RACE. Sequencing was performed on a NextSeq 500. TCRdb trimmed the raw reads at Q25, called clones with MiXCR and kept productive beta chains. CDR3 protein duplicates are merged, each entry listing the most common genes and DNA. In this sample the table shows fewer than 100,000 distinct CDR3 sequences, roughly a tenth of which occur a single time. The ten largest make up about 2% of the sample. The source material was whole blood, sampled in connection with sensitization to the hapten diphenylcyclopropenone (DPC). Source of these receptors: a woman aged 40 to 49 with alopecia areata. Some clones in this sample may be carry-over from other donors' samples.

The chain recombines TRBV4-2 with TRBJ1-1; 11 bases map to TRBD1. Trimming removed 3 bases from V and 2 bases from J; junction bases left unmatched: 5. Germline lookup yields CDR1 LGHNA and CDR2 YNFKEQ. The CDR3 is 16 residues long. CDR3 in amino acids: CASSQIGTGGNTEAFF. The CDR3 nucleotides are TGTGCCAGCAGCCAGATCGGGACAGGGGGTAACACTGAAGCTTTCTTT.

This chain joins TRBV7-9 and TRBJ2-2; 7 nucleotides line up with TRBD2. Looked up from germline, CDR1 is SEHNR and CDR2 is FQNEAQ (reference sequence). This CDR3 spans 16 amino acids. The ends lost 0 bases at V and 4 bases at J; junction bases unmatched: 5. The CDR3 protein is CASSLATGRATGELFF. In DNA, the CDR3 is TGTGCCAGCAGCTTAGCGACGGGGAGGGCCACCGGGGAGCTGTTTTTT. The entire variable domain, with the rest obtained from reference TRBV7-9 and TRBJ2-2, is as follows: DTGVSQNPRHKITKRGQNVTFRCDPISEHNRLYWYRQTLGQGPEFLTYFQNEAQLEKSRLLSDRFSAERPKGSFSTLEIQRTEQGDSAMYLCASSLATGRATGELFFGEGSRLTVL.

This clonotype was recorded many times. The chain combines TRBV6-2 or TRBV6-3 with TRBJ2-2; D gene unclear. The CDR3 length is 12 residues. V lost 5 bases and J 5 bases, leaving 6 bases between the germline ends. Germline V gives CDR1 MNHEY, CDR2 SVGEGT. In nucleotides, the CDR3 is TGTGCCAGCAGTAGGGAAACCGGGGAGCTGTTTTTT. Its protein is CASSRETGELFF.

This clonotype was detected many times. The V call is TRBV27, the J call TRBJ2-7; unclear D gene. Germline assignment: CDR1 MNHEY and CDR2 SMNVEV (reference sequence). The length of the CDR3 is 14 residues. The ends were cut back, 7 bases at V and 1 base at J, with 14 bases in the middle. The CDR3 protein is CASKARVASYEQYF. For the CDR3, the DNA is TGTGCCAGCAAGGCCCGGGTCGCTTCCTACGAGCAGTACTTC.

This clonotype turned up a few times. The chain employs TRBV27 and TRBJ1-6; a possible D gene is TRBD1 (6 bases). With 4 bases removed from V and 2 bases from J, the gap between germline ends came to 9 bases. CDR3 length: 15 amino acids. Germline-derived CDR1 and CDR2 are MNHEY and SMNVEV (reference sequence). CDR3 residues: CASSSGVPYNSPLHF. CDR3 nucleotides: TGTGCCAGCAGTTCAGGGGTCCCCTATAATTCACCCCTCCACTTT.

This clonotype was detected ten times or more. The V gene is TRBV28, the J gene TRBJ1-4; D is ambiguous. CDR1 and CDR2 (germline): MDHEN, SYDVKM. The V end lost 2 bases, the J end lost 2 bases, and 9 bases lay between the germline ends. CDR3 length: 15 amino acids. The CDR3 loop reads CASSLIGLTNEKLFF. CDR3 in DNA: TGTGCCAGCAGTTTAATAGGCCTGACTAATGAAAAACTGTTTTTT.

This clonotype was picked up many times. The chain carries TRBV7-3 and TRBJ2-1; no firm D call. Germline V gene data show CDR1 as SGHTA and CDR2 as FQGTGA. V lost 5 bases and J 6 bases, leaving 14 bases between the germline ends. CDR3 length: 14 amino acids. The CDR3 sequence: CASSPQVGSNEQFF. In DNA form, the CDR3 reads TGTGCCAGCAGCCCCCAGGTAGGGTCCAATGAGCAGTTCTTC.

This clonotype was recorded at least ten times. The V call is TRBV5-6, the J call TRBJ2-4; 7 bases are shared with TRBD1. Germline assignment: CDR1 SGHDT and CDR2 YYEEEE. Trimming removed 2 bases from V and 8 bases from J; junction bases left unmatched: 4. CDR3 length: 13 amino acids. CDR3 nucleotides: TGTGCCAGCAGCTTCGCGACAGGGCACATTCAGTACTTC. Translating it yields CASSFATGHIQYF.

In this sample, this clonotype turned up a few times. This chain uses TRBV12-3 or TRBV12-4 with TRBJ1-5; D uncertain. V lost 2 bases and J lost 7, with 12 bases in between. CDR3 length: 14 amino acids. For the CDR3, the DNA is TGTGCCAGCAGTTTATTGTCTTCTGGACAGCCCCAGCATTTT. It translates to CASSLLSSGQPQHF.

This clonotype appeared many times. CDR3 region: CASSGQGRYTEAFF. The CDR3 region has the DNA TGTGCCAGTTCTGGACAGGGAAGGTACACTGAAGCTTTCTTT. The gene calls are TRBV28 and TRBJ1-1; 8 nucleotides line up with TRBD1. Germline CDR1 is MDHEN and CDR2 is SYDVKM. The CDR3 extends over 14 amino acids. V shed 9 bases and J 3 bases; nucleotides not matched to a gene: 9.

This clonotype showed up many times. V usage is TRBV10-3 and J usage is TRBJ2-1; D is perhaps TRBD1 or TRBD2 (5 bases each). The CDR3 is 14 residues long. Germline loops: CDR1 ENHRY, CDR2 SYGVKD. Trimming took 6 bases from V and 7 from J, leaving 16 bases between them. CDR3 coding DNA: TGTGCCATCAGCTCCGGGACCCCGCGAAATGAGCAGTTCTTC. Its translation is CAISSGTPRNEQFF.

The chain is built from TRBV27 and TRBJ2-7; 10 bases agree with TRBD1. In germline, CDR1 is MNHEY, CDR2 SMNVEV (reference sequence). The J segment lost 0 bases and the V segment lost 2 bases, leaving 10 bases of the junction unmatched. CDR3 length: 18 amino acids. The CDR3 DNA reads TGTGCCAGCAGTTTAATAGGCACGGACAGGGGGTTCTCCTACGAGCAGTACTTC. This codes for CASSLIGTDRGFSYEQYF.

This clonotype was recorded at least ten times. The genes are TRBV5-4 and TRBJ1-2; 11 positions match TRBD1. CDR3 length equals 16 residues. After removal of 5 bases from V and 3 bases from J, the junction contained 9 bases not matched to a gene. Germline V gene data show CDR1 as SGHNT and CDR2 as YYREEE (reference sequence). The chain's CDR3 is CASSPPPGQGDYGYTF. The CDR3 DNA reads as TGTGCCAGCAGTCCCCCTCCGGGACAGGGGGACTATGGCTACACCTTC.

The CDR3, as DNA: TGCGCCAGCAGCCCCGAAGAGTGGCGGTCCTACGAGCAGTACTTC. It translates to CASSPEEWRSYEQYF. The chain uses TRBV4-1 and TRBJ2-7; D is unresolved. Germline values: CDR1 MGHRA, CDR2 YSYEKL. Trimming took 4 bases from V and 1 from J, leaving 14 bases between them. The CDR3 covers 15 residues.

Only a few counts were recorded for this clonotype. The J gene is TRBJ2-2, the V gene TRBV24-1; a possible D gene is TRBD2 (5 bases). The germline CDR1 and CDR2 sequences are KGHDR and SFDVKD. CDR3 length: 16 residues. Deletions cut 2 bases from V and 4 bases from J, with 13 bases between. The chain's CDR3 is CATSDWTPGVTGELFF. CDR3 DNA sequence: TGTGCCACCAGTGATTGGACCCCCGGGGTCACCGGGGAGCTGTTTTTT.

The sample holds a few counts of this clonotype. This chain connects TRBV20-1 to TRBJ2-4, with D possibly being TRBD2 (5 bases). The CDR3 has 15 residues. V was cut by 0 bases and J by 6 bases, with 15 bases left in between. From germline, CDR1 is DFQATT and CDR2 SNEGSKA (reference sequence). CDR3 in amino acids: CSARDWTPSGNIQYF. The CDR3 nucleotides are TGCAGTGCTAGAGATTGGACTCCATCGGGAAACATTCAGTACTTC.

By frequency in the sample, this clonotype is medium-sized (0.01 to 0.1%). The V and J genes are TRBV28 and TRBJ2-5; D may be TRBD1 (6 bases). The CDR3 length is 12 residues. V shed 5 bases and J shed 7 bases, with 11 bases lying between them. The germline CDR1 and CDR2 sequences are MDHEN and SYDVKM. This chain's CDR3 is CASSPGAATQYF. The CDR3 DNA sequence: TGTGCCAGCAGTCCAGGGGCGGCGACCCAGTACTTC.

This clonotype was recorded at least ten times. V is TRBV18 and J is TRBJ2-7; D is possibly TRBD1 or TRBD2 (5 bases each). Germline V gene lookup returns CDR1 KGHSH and CDR2 LQKENI. The CDR3 is made up of 13 amino acids. With 6 bases removed from V and 3 bases from J, the gap between germline ends came to 12 bases. CDR3 nucleotides: TGTGCCAGCTCCCTTGGGGGTATCTACGAGCAGTACTTC. Encoded protein: CASSLGGIYEQYF.